This TCR beta chain came from a study of tumor-infiltrating lymphocytes in primary liver carcinoma. Study-level background: Samples had roughly 3.5 to 8 million productive TCRbeta reads, comparable between tissue types. General study points: Tumor-adjacent and tumor-blood pairs displayed less overlap than did pairs of tumor regions.

The CDR3 loop spans 13 amino acids. The V gene's germline CDR1 is SGHAT and CDR2 FQDESV (reference sequence). Starting material of 500 ng total RNA yielded TCR beta cDNA via a constant-region primer. Nested multiplex PCR, run for three rounds with slightly modified ARM-PCR, yielded TCR beta libraries. A C-beta reverse primer and TRBV1-TRBV30 forward primers served in each of the first two PCR rounds, at 9 to 10 cycles apiece. TCRdb processed the multiplex PCR reads anew with MiXCR; each CDR3 protein has one entry. The profile shows hundreds of thousands of distinct CDR3 sequences, around three fifths of them singletons. Unsorted whole blood yielded the blood RNA, and germline DNA was also extracted. A remark on this clonotype: No antigen is known for it. The junction does not match germline at one end; this may be a read error.

The TCR originated in a woman in her thirties with primary liver carcinoma and hepatitis B virus infection. What was sequenced was peripheral blood. V is TRBV11-1 and J is TRBJ2-7, with D hard to call. CDR3 DNA: TGTGCCAGCAGGTTCGGCGGTTCCTACGAGCAGTATTTC. Its translation is CASRFGGSYEQYF.